This T cell receptor beta chain was obtained from a study of T cell responses to AZD1222 COVID-19 vaccine. The repertoire was sequenced with immunoSEQ multiplex PCR; TCRdb's copy has only in-frame clones and lacks some. There are 70,000 or so clones in the sample; around 78% occur only once, and about 23% lies in the top ten. Trimming at V came to 5 bases and at J to 1 base, leaving 6 bases not matched to a gene. The CDR3 totals 15 residues. Germline V CDR1 and CDR2: LGHDT, YNNKEL (reference sequence). Notes on the study in general: Among the donors, most were white British and more were female, and clonal diversity was possibly underestimated. There were repertoire samples only from the period after the peak T cell response.

A word on this clone: What it binds is not known.

Source: peripheral blood, taken 28 days after the second AZD1222 dose. The rearrangement joins TRBV3-1 (or the pseudogene TRBV3-2) to TRBJ2-3; 7 bases are shared with TRBD1. The sequence derives from an adult who received the AZD1222 COVID-19 vaccine. The CDR3: CASSYRQGRTDTQYF. The CDR3 DNA reads as TGTGCCAGCAGCTATCGACAGGGTCGCACAGATACGCAGTATTTT.